This is a list of T cell receptor beta chains from one sample in a study of cytomegalovirus exposure and HLA in healthy donors. TCRdb's table, derived via immunoSEQ multiplex PCR, lists solely in-frame clones and lacks some. This repertoire shows 150,000 to 200,000 clones, approximately 84% found once; its top ten account for 4.8%. Sequenced input: PBMCs. The receptors here all came from a man aged 18 to 29 in good health and CMV-seronegative. CDR3s include the opening cysteine and the closing phenylalanine or tryptophan. D genes are given only for firm matches.

TRBJ2-3	-	TRBV11-2	TGTGCCAGCAGCTACTCCCTGATTAGAGATACGCAGTATTTT	CASSYSLIRDTQYF
TRBJ1-5	TRBD1	TRBV9	TGTGCCAGCAGCCGGACAGGGGATAGCAATCAGCCCCAGCATTTT	CASSRTGDSNQPQHF
TRBJ2-1	TRBD2	TRBV4-1	TGCGCCAGCAGCCGTATTTCGGGGGGCAATGAGCAGTTCTTC	CASSRISGGNEQFF
TRBJ1-4	-	TRBV6-1	TGTGCCAGCTCTCGAATGGGGGGGTTGAATGAAAAACTGTTTTTT	CASSRMGGLNEKLFF
TRBJ1-2	TRBD1	TRBV27	TGTGCCAGCAGTGAGACAGGGGCGGATGGCTACACCTTC	CASSETGADGYTF
TRBJ1-1	-	TRBV11-3	TGTGCCAGCAGCTTAGGGGACACGGACACTGAAGCTTTCTTT	CASSLGDTDTEAFF
TRBJ2-7	-	TRBV15	TGTGCCACCAGTAGACAGGGACTACCCTACGAGCAGTACTTC	CATSRQGLPYEQYF
TRBJ2-1	TRBD2	TRBV5-4	TGTGCCAGCAGCTTTCCCGGGGGTAGCGGGGGGGCTAGTGAGCAGTTCTTC	CASSFPGGSGGASEQFF
TRBJ1-5	-	TRBV30	TGTGCCTGGAGTGTACGGGAGGCTCAGCCCCAGCATTTT	CAWSVREAQPQHF
TRBJ1-1	TRBD1	TRBV5-1	TGCGCCAGCAGCTTTACAGGGGCCACTGAAGCTTTCTTT	CASSFTGATEAFF
TRBJ2-7	TRBD2	TRBV10-3	TGTGCCATCAGTGAGTCACCAGCGGGGTACGAGCAGTACTTC	CAISESPAGYEQYF
TRBJ2-1	-	TRBV10-3	TGTGCCATCAGGGAACAGGTTTCTCCTTACAATGAGCAGTTCTTC	CAIREQVSPYNEQFF